This is a list of T cell receptor beta chains from one sample in a study of T cells in Graves' hyperthyroidism and ophthalmopathy. Each CDR3 protein is one row after TCRdb ran MiXCR on the multiplex PCR reads. The table includes 750,000 to 900,000 distinct CDR3 sequences, over 35% detected once. The sample comprised blood. These TCRs come from a man aged 18 to 30 with Graves' hyperthyroidism. Each CDR3 is given with its conserved first and last residue. A D gene is named only where the DNA matches it firmly. Only part of the rows carry a size: once, few, many, or a class if the clone is expanded.

TRBJ1-3,many,TRBV9,NA,CASSSLDSSGNTIYF,TGTGCCAGCAGCTCCCTCGACAGCTCTGGAAACACCATATATTTT
TRBJ2-7,few,TRBV7-6,NA,CASSSEDETYEQYF,TGTGCCAGCAGCTCTGAAGATGAAACCTACGAGCAGTACTTC
TRBJ1-2,many,TRBV20-1,NA,CSAFTGLVNYGYTF,TGCAGTGCTTTTACGGGACTGGTTAACTATGGCTACACCTTC
TRBJ2-7,NA,TRBV7-2,TRBD1,CASSQALGQGFNEQYF,TGTGCCAGCAGCCAAGCCTTGGGACAGGGTTTCAACGAGCAGTACTTC
TRBJ2-2,few,TRBV5-1,NA,CASSLASASGELFF,TGCGCCAGCAGCTTGGCTAGCGCCAGCGGGGAGCTGTTTTTT
TRBJ2-7,few,TRBV2,NA,CASSADTSYEQYF,TGTGCCAGCAGTGCCGACACCTCCTACGAGCAGTACTTC
TRBJ2-5,once,TRBV7-2,TRBD2,CASSGLTSGEETQYF,TGTGCCAGCAGTGGCCTTACTAGCGGGGAAGAGACCCAGTACTTC
TRBJ2-6,many,TRBV5-1,NA,CASSPTAVSGANVLTF,TGCGCCAGCAGTCCGACGGCTGTCTCTGGGGCCAACGTCCTGACTTTC
TRBJ2-7,NA,TRBV2,TRBD1,CASSTKPGTEAYEQYF,TGTGCCAGCAGTACCAAGCCCGGGACAGAAGCCTACGAGCAGTACTTC
TRBJ1-1,many,TRBV29-1,NA,CSCTGPEAFF,TGCAGCTGCACAGGACCCGAAGCTTTCTTT
TRBJ1-4,few,TRBV4-1,TRBD1,CASSQTGTGEEKLFF,TGCGCCAGCAGCCAAACCGGGACAGGGGAGGAAAAACTGTTTTTT
TRBJ1-4,many,TRBV7-9,TRBD1,CASSLARSRGDEKLFF,TGTGCCAGCAGCTTAGCGCGAAGCAGGGGGGATGAAAAACTGTTTTTT
TRBJ1-1,NA,TRBV25-1,NA,CASSQDPPWAEAFF,TGTGCCAGCAGCCAAGATCCCCCTTGGGCTGAAGCTTTCTTT
TRBJ2-6,few,TRBV19,NA,CASSIAIGFSGANVLTF,TGTGCCAGTAGTATAGCTATAGGGTTCTCTGGGGCCAACGTCCTGACTTTC
TRBJ2-5,few,TRBV7-9,NA,CASSLEAKSETQYF,TGTGCCAGCAGCTTGGAGGCTAAGTCGGAGACCCAGTACTTC
TRBJ1-6,NA,TRBV10-3,TRBD1,CASSYRMTGSSYNSPLHF,TGTGCCAGCAGCTACCGTATGACAGGGAGCTCCTATAATTCACCCCTCCACTTT
TRBJ2-2,few,TRBV19,NA,CASSAEYTGELFF,TGTGCCAGTAGTGCTGAGTACACCGGGGAGCTGTTTTTT